This T cell receptor beta chain came from a study of vaccination and CD4 T cells after COVID-19. About the study: Each convalescent patient was PCR positive for SARS-CoV-2 on nasal swab; roughly nine cases were mild and one severe. Specimens were obtained from a few convalescent patients at day 14 and at days 161 to 241 post-vaccination. Post-COVID sampling occurred a median about 100 days after diagnosis (range 35 to 161).

MiXCR, run by TCRdb on the PCR reads, gives a single entry per CDR3 protein. The data hold about 29,000 distinct CDR3 sequences, with 50% observed a single time. Time point indicated: late sampling 161 to 241 days after vaccination in a few convalescent patients. Convalescent patients tested SARS-CoV-2 PCR positive from March to December 2020, before Alpha, Beta and Delta emerged. CDR1 and CDR2 from the germline V gene are MNHEY and SMNVEV (reference sequence). The V gene end was trimmed by 5 bases and the J gene end by 4 bases; junction bases not matched to a gene: 7. This CDR3 has 14 amino acids. The sequences come from CD4+ T cells from blood, collected about 7 months after SARS-CoV-2 vaccination. The clonotype was recovered from a human donor who had recovered from COVID-19. The chain joins TRBV27 to TRBJ2-7; 8 bases map to TRBD2. Written as DNA, the CDR3 is TGTGCCAGCAGTCCCGGGACGGGAGGGTACGAGCAGTACTTC. It specifies CASSPGTGGYEQYF.